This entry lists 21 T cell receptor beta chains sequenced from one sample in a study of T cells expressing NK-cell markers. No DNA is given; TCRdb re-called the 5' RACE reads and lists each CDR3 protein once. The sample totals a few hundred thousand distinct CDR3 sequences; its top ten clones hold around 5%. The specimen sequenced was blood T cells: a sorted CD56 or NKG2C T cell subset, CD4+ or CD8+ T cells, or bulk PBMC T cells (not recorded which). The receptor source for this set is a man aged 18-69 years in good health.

The CDR3 protein is CASSPHGGGGGGEQFF. The chain has TRBV28 and TRBJ2-1; TCRdb gives TRBD1 as the D gene, but with no DNA this cannot be confirmed. There are 16 residues in the CDR3. Germline CDR1 MDHEN, CDR2 SYDVKM.

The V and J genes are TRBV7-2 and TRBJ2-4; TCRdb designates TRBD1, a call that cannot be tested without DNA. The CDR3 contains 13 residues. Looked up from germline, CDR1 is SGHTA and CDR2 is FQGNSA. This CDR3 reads CASRTGGGNIQYF.

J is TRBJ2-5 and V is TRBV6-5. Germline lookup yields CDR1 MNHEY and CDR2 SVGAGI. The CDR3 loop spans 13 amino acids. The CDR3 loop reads CASSSADVGTQYF.

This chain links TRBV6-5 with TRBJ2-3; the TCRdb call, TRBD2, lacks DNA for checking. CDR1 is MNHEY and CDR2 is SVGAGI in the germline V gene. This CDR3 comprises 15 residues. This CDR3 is CASSYQRGRTDTQYF.

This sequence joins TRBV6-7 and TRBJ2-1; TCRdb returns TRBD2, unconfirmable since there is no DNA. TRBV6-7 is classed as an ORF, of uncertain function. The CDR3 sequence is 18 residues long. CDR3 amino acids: CASSPGLAGASSYNEQFF.

The CDR3 here is CASSLLGIEKLFF. The chain joins TRBV7-9 to TRBJ1-4. CDR3 length: 13 amino acids. CDR1 SEHNR and CDR2 FQNEAQ come from the germline V gene (reference sequence).

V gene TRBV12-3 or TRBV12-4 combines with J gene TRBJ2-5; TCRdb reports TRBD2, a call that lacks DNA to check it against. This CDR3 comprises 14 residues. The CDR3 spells CASSHRLGQETQYF.

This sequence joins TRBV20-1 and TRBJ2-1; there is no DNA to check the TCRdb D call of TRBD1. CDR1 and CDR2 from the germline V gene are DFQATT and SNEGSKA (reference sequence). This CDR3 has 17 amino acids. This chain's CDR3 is CSAESLTSGGSYNEQFF.

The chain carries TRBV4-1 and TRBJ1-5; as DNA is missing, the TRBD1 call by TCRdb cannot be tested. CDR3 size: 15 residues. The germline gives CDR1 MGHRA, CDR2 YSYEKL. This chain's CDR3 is CASRTATGGGQPQHF.

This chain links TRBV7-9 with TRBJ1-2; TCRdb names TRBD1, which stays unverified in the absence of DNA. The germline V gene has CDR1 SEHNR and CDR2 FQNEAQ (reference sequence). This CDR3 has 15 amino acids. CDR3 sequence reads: CASSRTGGANYGYTF.

CDR3 region: CASSLLLGADEKLFF. The chain employs TRBV7-6 and TRBJ1-4; TCRdb calls TRBD1, which cannot be checked without DNA. The CDR3 sequence is 15 residues long. Germline CDR1 is SGHVS and CDR2 is FNYEAQ.

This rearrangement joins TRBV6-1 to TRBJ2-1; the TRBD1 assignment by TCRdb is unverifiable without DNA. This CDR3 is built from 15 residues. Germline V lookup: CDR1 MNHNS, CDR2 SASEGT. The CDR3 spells CASSARDRGINEQFF.

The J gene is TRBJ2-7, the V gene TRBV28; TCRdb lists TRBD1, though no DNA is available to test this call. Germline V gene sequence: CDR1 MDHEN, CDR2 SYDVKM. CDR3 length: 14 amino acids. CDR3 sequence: CASSFGTSSYEQYF.

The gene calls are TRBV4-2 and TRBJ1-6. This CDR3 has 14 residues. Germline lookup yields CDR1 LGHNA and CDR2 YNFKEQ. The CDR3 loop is CASSQWVSDSPLHF.

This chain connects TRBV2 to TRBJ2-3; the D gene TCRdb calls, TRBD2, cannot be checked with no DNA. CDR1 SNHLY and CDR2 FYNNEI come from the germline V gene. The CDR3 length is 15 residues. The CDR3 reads CASSEGGPYTDTQYF.

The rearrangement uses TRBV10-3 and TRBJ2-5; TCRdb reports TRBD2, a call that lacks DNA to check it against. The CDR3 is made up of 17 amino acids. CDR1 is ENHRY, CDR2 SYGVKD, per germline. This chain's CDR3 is CAISESIGLAGKETQYF.

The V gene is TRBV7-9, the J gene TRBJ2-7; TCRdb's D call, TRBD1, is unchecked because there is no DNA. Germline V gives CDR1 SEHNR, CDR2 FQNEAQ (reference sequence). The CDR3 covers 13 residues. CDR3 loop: CASSPSDRPAEYF.

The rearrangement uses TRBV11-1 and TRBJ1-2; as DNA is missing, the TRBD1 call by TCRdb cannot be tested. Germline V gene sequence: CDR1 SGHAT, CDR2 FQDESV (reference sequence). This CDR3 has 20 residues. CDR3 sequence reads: CASSPGTELRRVRGNYGYTF. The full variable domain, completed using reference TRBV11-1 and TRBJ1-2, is EAEVAQSPRYKITEKSQAVAFWCDPISGHATLYWYRQILGQGPELLVQFQDESVVDDSQLPKDRFSAERLKGVDSTLKIQPAELGDSAMYLCASSPGTELRRVRGNYGYTFGSGTRLTVV.

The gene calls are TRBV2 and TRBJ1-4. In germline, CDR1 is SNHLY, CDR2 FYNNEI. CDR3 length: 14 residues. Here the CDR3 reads CASRWSEAREKLFF.

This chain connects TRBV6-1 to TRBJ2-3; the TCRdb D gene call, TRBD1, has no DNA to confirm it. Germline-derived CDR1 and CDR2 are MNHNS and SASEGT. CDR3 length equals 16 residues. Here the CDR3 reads CASSPLGAGEADTQYF.

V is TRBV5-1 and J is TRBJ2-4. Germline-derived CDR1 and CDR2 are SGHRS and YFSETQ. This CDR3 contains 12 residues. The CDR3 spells CASSLGENIQYF. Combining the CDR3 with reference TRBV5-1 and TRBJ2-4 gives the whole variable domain KAGVTQTPRYLIKTRGQQVTLSCSPISGHRSVSWYQQTPGQGLQFLFEYFSETQRNKGNFPGRFSGRQFSNSRSEMNVSTLELGDSALYLCASSLGENIQYFGAGTRLSVL.